This is a list of T cell receptor beta chains from one sample in a study of blood T cell repertoires in COVID-19. Produced via immunoSEQ multiplex PCR; TCRdb's table is partial and in-frame only. The table includes roughly 410,000 clones, over 75% detected once. Sample: peripheral blood. The receptors derive from a woman between 55 and 75 years old with COVID-19, enrolled during active disease. CDR3s include the opening cysteine and the closing phenylalanine or tryptophan. Fields, in order: V gene, CDR3 protein.

V: TRBV6-5; CDR3: CASSYGQGTNSPLHF
V: TRBV7-8; CDR3: CASSRSREQYF
V: TRBV2; CDR3: CASSISTGGNQPQHF
V: TRBV7-2; CDR3: CASSLGSGINYGYTF
V: TRBV27; CDR3: CASSFRAGHRSYEQYF
V: TRBV28; CDR3: CASSSGQGGQPQHF
V: TRBV24-1; CDR3: CATSKTGSTDTQYF
V: TRBV6-6; CDR3: CASRPPTGGFVEAFF
V: TRBV6-5; CDR3: CASRPGTANYGYTF
V: TRBV28; CDR3: CASSPAGGSGNTIYF
V: TRBV20-1; CDR3: CSASSETQYF
V: TRBV7-3; CDR3: CASSLSAGYEQYF
V: TRBV3-1/TRBV3-2; CDR3: CASSPTQLTGKKLFF
V: TRBV18; CDR3: CASSFGTGEKLFF
V: TRBV13; CDR3: CASSSRGRAGYEQYF
V: TRBV11-2; CDR3: CASSLGRGVDTQYF